This T cell receptor beta chain was observed in a study of T cell repertoires in cytomegalovirus infection. TCRdb recomputed calls from the reads with MiXCR, one row per CDR3 protein. The sample contains just under 500,000 distinct CDR3 sequences, roughly a third of which appear only once. With regard to this clonotype: Its antigen is unknown.

V was pared by 2 bases and J by 5 bases, with 10 bases between. The CDR3 is 13 amino acids. Looked up from germline, CDR1 is SGHVS and CDR2 is FNYEAQ. The sequence derives from a human donor in good health (CMV status not recorded). Some clones in this sample may be carry-over from other donors' samples. The J gene is TRBJ2-7, the V gene TRBV7-6; tentative D call: TRBD2 (5 bases). The specimen was cultured PBMCs, collected from culture after CMV antigen stimulation. The CDR3, as DNA: TGTGCCAGCAGCTTATATTCGGGAAACGAGCAGTACTTC. Protein product: CASSLYSGNEQYF.